This section outlines one T cell receptor (beta chain) sequence together with its context. Its antigen is unknown. The data derive from a study of T-cell memory formation after mild COVID-19. Trimming shortened V by 3 bases and J by 5 bases, and 11 bases separated the two germline ends. This CDR3 has 13 residues. Germline V gene data show CDR1 as SGHNT and CDR2 as YYREEE (reference sequence). General study points: Later expanders leaned toward CD4+, whereas clones contracting from day 15 to 85 were balanced CD4/CD8.

Constant-segment primers and 5'RACE yielded cDNA libraries for TCR alpha and TCR beta, each carrying sample barcodes and UMIs. TCRdb recomputed calls from the 5' RACE reads with MiXCR, one row per CDR3 protein. The table shows under 400,000 distinct CDR3 sequences, with 20% to 25% occurring only once. Sequencing was performed on PBMCs or a T cell subset sorted from them (not recorded which). The chain employs TRBV5-4 and TRBJ2-5; no definite D call. The receptor was isolated from an adult woman who had mild COVID-19 (a few samples of this study predate the infection). Cell type and time point are not known. The CDR3, as DNA: TGTGCCAGCAGCTCCACTATTCACGAGACCCAGTACTTC. Translation: CASSSTIHETQYF.